Shown below are 29 T cell receptor beta chains from a single sample sequenced in a study of response to subunit inactivated influenza vaccine (dated by TCRdb to the late 2010s). The library relied on RT-PCR. Reads for this sample came from an Illumina HiSeq 2500. The raw public reads went through TCRdb reprocessing: fastp at Q25, MiXCR clone calling, in-frame beta chains kept. Here each entry gathers all rows of one CDR3 protein and keeps the most common genes and DNA. The sample table contains over 300,000 distinct CDR3 sequences; only one count was recorded for around a fifth of them. Roughly 10% of the sample lies in the top ten. Sequencing used PBMCs from blood, obtained less than 22 months after vaccination. These receptors came from a man between 50 and 70 years old who received an inactivated influenza vaccine. Donor details come from another sample of the same person, matched by shared clones.

This clonotype appeared a single time. V and J are TRBV20-1 and TRBJ2-3, with D uncertain. Between the trimmed V and J ends, which lost 2 bases and 2 bases, there was a span of 8 bases. CDR1 and CDR2 from the germline V gene are DFQATT and SNEGSKA (reference sequence). This CDR3 spans 13 amino acids. The CDR3 DNA sequence: TGCAGTGCTAGACAGGAGAACACAGATACGCAGTATTTT. Its translation is CSARQENTDTQYF.

This clonotype has just a few counts. This chain connects TRBV24-1 to TRBJ1-1, with D tentatively TRBD1 (5 bases). V dropped 7 bases and J dropped 5 bases, with 13 bases sitting between them. The germline CDR1 and CDR2 sequences are KGHDR and SFDVKD. The CDR3 sequence is 13 residues long. The CDR3 protein is CATRVGAGTEAFF. For the CDR3, the DNA is TGTGCCACCAGAGTAGGGGCCGGAACTGAAGCTTTCTTT.

This clonotype showed up just a few times. V and J are TRBV4-3 and TRBJ2-1; 12 nucleotides line up with TRBD2. This CDR3 contains 17 residues. In germline, CDR1 is LGHNA, CDR2 YSLEER. V lost 0 bases, J lost 9 bases, and 9 bases stayed unmatched. CDR3 sequence: CASSQDITSGRTGEQFF. The DNA for the CDR3 is TGCGCCAGCAGCCAAGATATTACTAGCGGGAGGACAGGTGAGCAGTTCTTC.

This clonotype has ten or more counts. The gene calls are TRBV5-1 and TRBJ1-1; 8 nucleotides line up with TRBD1. Germline V gives CDR1 SGHRS, CDR2 YFSETQ. CDR3 size: 14 residues. With V trimmed by 4 bases and J by 4 bases, 6 bases remained unmatched. In DNA, the CDR3 is TGCGCCAGCAGCCTACACGACAGGGGCACTGAAGCTTTCTTT. Translation gives CASSLHDRGTEAFF.

In this sample, this clonotype turned up a few times. This chain uses TRBV21-1 with TRBJ2-3; the table calls TRBD2, which could not be checked here. TRBV21-1 is recorded as a pseudogene. The CDR3 runs 16 residues. In DNA, the CDR3 is TGTGCCAGCAGCAAAAAGAGACTAGCATCCACAGATACGCAGTATTTT. Residues: CASSKKRLASTDTQYF.

There are a few counts of this clonotype. The rearrangement links TRBV27 to TRBJ1-4, with a tentative D call TRBD1 (6 bases). Germline values: CDR1 MNHEY, CDR2 SMNVEV (reference sequence). The CDR3 has 15 residues. V was cut by 5 bases and J by 4 bases, with 14 bases left in between. Here the CDR3 DNA reads TGTGCCAGCAGTCCTGCAGGGGAAGTTAATGAAAAACTGTTTTTT. Its protein product is CASSPAGEVNEKLFF. Combining the CDR3 with reference TRBV27 and TRBJ1-4 gives the whole variable domain EAQVTQNPRYLITVTGKKLTVTCSQNMNHEYMSWYRQDPGLGLRQIYYSMNVEVTDKGDVPEGYKVSRKEKRNFPLILESPSPNQTSLYFCASSPAGEVNEKLFFGSGTQLSVL.

The V call is TRBV29-1, the J call TRBJ2-7; a weak D match, TRBD1 (5 bases). Germline CDR1 reads SQVTM; CDR2 reads ANQGSEA. The V end lost 6 bases, the J end lost 2 bases, and 14 bases lay between the germline ends. The length of the CDR3 is 13 residues. CDR3 region: CSVTTAATYEQYF. In DNA form, the CDR3 reads TGCAGCGTAACGACAGCCGCAACCTACGAGCAGTACTTC.

This clonotype occurred a few times. The CDR3 DNA follows: TGTGCCAGCAGTGCCATTACAGGCGACCAGCCCCAGCATTTT. Its protein is CASSAITGDQPQHF. The rearrangement joins TRBV28 to TRBJ1-5; tentative D call: TRBD1 (5 bases). This CDR3 comprises 14 residues. CDR1 is MDHEN, CDR2 SYDVKM, per germline. V was clipped by 5 bases and J by 7 bases, with 15 bases between them.

Concerning this clonotype itself: A single base separates this from a much larger clone, so it may be a read error. Since the CDR3 does not end with the conserved phenylalanine or tryptophan, this likely comes from a read error. The rearrangement uses TRBV27 and TRBJ1-5, with D maybe TRBD1 (5 bases). Germline V gene lookup returns CDR1 MNHEY and CDR2 SMNVEV (reference sequence). The CDR3 has 15 residues. The CDR3 nucleotides read TGTGCCAGCAGTTTATTGGGGGATAGCGATCAGCCCCAGCATTCT. Translation: CASSLLGDSDQPQHS.

This chain joins TRBV19 and TRBJ1-1; a possible D gene is TRBD1 (6 bases). Between the trimmed V and J ends, which lost 7 bases and 0 bases, there was a span of 18 bases. This CDR3 is built from 16 residues. Germline values: CDR1 LNHDA, CDR2 SQIVND (reference sequence). The CDR3 nucleotides read TGTGCCAGTAACCTGGGGGCAGGGGAGCTGAACACTGAAGCTTTCTTT. This gives the protein CASNLGAGELNTEAFF. Combining the CDR3 with reference TRBV19 and TRBJ1-1 gives the whole variable domain DGGITQSPKYLFRKEGQNVTLSCEQNLNHDAMYWYRQDPGQGLRLIYYSQIVNDFQKGDIAEGYSVSREKKESFPLTVTSAQKNPTAFYLCASNLGAGELNTEAFFGQGTRLTVV.

J is TRBJ1-4 and V is TRBV10-3, with TRBD1 matching over 7 bases. The J segment lost 7 bases and the V segment lost 6 bases, leaving 8 bases of the junction unmatched. The CDR3 has 14 amino acids. From germline, CDR1 is ENHRY and CDR2 SYGVKD. CDR3 nucleotide sequence: TGTGCCATCAGGAGGGAGGGGGCTAGTGAAAAACTGTTTTTT. Its protein is CAIRREGASEKLFF.

This clonotype was counted between two and nine times. This chain joins TRBV5-1 and TRBJ1-2, with TRBD1 matching 9 bases. The CDR3 has 14 amino acids. V gave up 4 bases and J gave up 6 bases; unmatched junction bases: 7. Germline V CDR1 and CDR2: SGHRS, YFSETQ. CDR3 in DNA: TGCGCCAGCAGCGCAGGGACAGGGAGGGATGGCTACACCTTC. This gives the protein CASSAGTGRDGYTF.

This clonotype was observed a handful of times. The CDR3 coding sequence is TGCGCCAGCCGCCCTAGCGGGGGGCCGGGCACCGGGGAGCTGTTTTTT. Its translation: CASRPSGGPGTGELFF. V usage is TRBV10-1 and J usage is TRBJ2-2, with 11 nucleotides matching TRBD2. CDR1 is WNHNN and CDR2 is SYGVQD in the germline V gene (reference sequence). The ends lost 8 bases at V and 4 bases at J; junction bases unmatched: 9. The CDR3 sequence is 16 residues long.

The CDR3 sequence: CASSRCRQGAANEQFF. The CDR3 coding sequence is TGTGCCAGCAGCCGATGCCGACAGGGGGCGGCGAATGAGCAGTTCTTC. The chain uses TRBV3-1 and TRBJ2-1; 10 positions match TRBD1. Unmatched junction bases numbered 10, after V lost 4 bases and J lost 7 bases. The CDR3 extends over 16 amino acids. Looked up from germline, CDR1 is LGHDT and CDR2 is YNNKEL (reference sequence).

This clonotype was detected only a few times. The chain links TRBV28 to TRBJ2-1, with TRBD1 matching 9 bases. The CDR3 extends over 14 amino acids. The J segment lost 6 bases and the V segment lost 3 bases, leaving 3 bases of the junction unmatched. Germline V gene sequence: CDR1 MDHEN, CDR2 SYDVKM. CDR3 protein: CASSFTGGINEQFF. The CDR3 DNA reads TGTGCCAGCAGTTTTACAGGGGGCATCAATGAGCAGTTCTTC.

The chain has TRBV6-1 and TRBJ1-5; 7 bases agree with TRBD1. The trim removed 4 bases at V and 7 bases at J, leaving 10 bases unmatched. This CDR3 contains 15 residues. Germline lookup yields CDR1 MNHNS and CDR2 SASEGT. The chain's CDR3 is CASSAGQPLRQPQHF. CDR3 sequence (DNA): TGTGCCAGCAGTGCGGGACAGCCACTGCGACAGCCCCAGCATTTT.

This clonotype was picked up many times. The chain's CDR3 is CASSLAYSNQPQHF. CDR3 nucleotides: TGTGCCAGCAGTTTAGCTTATAGCAATCAGCCCCAGCATTTT. This chain uses TRBV12-3 or TRBV12-4 with TRBJ1-5, with unresolved D. The CDR3 runs to 14 residues. Between the trimmed V and J ends, which lost 0 bases and 0 bases, there was a span of 3 bases.

The rearrangement uses TRBV20-1 and TRBJ2-2; a possible D gene is TRBD2 (6 bases). V was clipped by 6 bases and J by 0 bases, with 14 bases between them. The CDR3 is 15 amino acids. Germline lookup yields CDR1 DFQATT and CDR2 SNEGSKA (reference sequence). The CDR3 DNA reads as TGCAGTGCAAGGCGTGGGACTTCGAACACCGGGGAGCTGTTTTTT. Amino acid sequence: CSARRGTSNTGELFF.

The chain employs TRBV12-3 or TRBV12-4 and TRBJ2-5; maybe TRBD2 (6 bases). The CDR3 spans 13 residues. The germline V and J ends were trimmed by 3 bases and 5 bases, with 10 bases remaining between them. The CDR3 nucleotides are TGTGCCAGCAGTTTGAGACTAGGGGAGACCCAGTACTTC. This gives the protein CASSLRLGETQYF.

This rearrangement joins TRBV29-1 to TRBJ2-1; TRBD2 matches 9 bases. Germline V gene data show CDR1 as SQVTM and CDR2 as ANQGSEA. J was trimmed by 6 bases and V by 7 bases; bases with no gene match: 16. The CDR3 runs to 16 residues. The CDR3 coding sequence is TGCAGCGGTGAGAAGGGCGGGAGGGCCCCCCTCAATGAGCAGTTCTTC. This sequence encodes CSGEKGGRAPLNEQFF.

This clonotype was counted between two and nine times. This chain links TRBV5-1 with TRBJ2-1; 8 positions match TRBD2. V gave up 4 bases and J gave up 7 bases; unmatched junction bases: 7. There are 14 residues in the CDR3. Per germline, CDR1 SGHRS and CDR2 YFSETQ. In DNA form, the CDR3 reads TGCGCCAGCAGCGTGTCGGGGGGGCGTAATGAGCAGTTCTTC. Protein: CASSVSGGRNEQFF.

Comments on this clonotype: The germline gene is not matched at one end of the junction; a read error may be the cause. The genes are TRBV11-2 and TRBJ2-2, with TRBD2 matching over 11 bases. Per germline, CDR1 SGHAT and CDR2 FQNNGV. This CDR3 has 15 amino acids. The CDR3 DNA follows: TGTGCCAGCAGCCGACTAGCGGGATCTTCCGGGGCGCTGTTTTTT. Encoded protein: CASSRLAGSSGALFF.

The chain recombines TRBV7-2 with TRBJ2-1; D gene unclear. The CDR3 covers 17 residues. Trimming stripped 6 bases from V and 6 bases from J, with 24 bases between. Germline CDR1 and CDR2: SGHTA and FQGNSA. The DNA of the CDR3 is TGTGCCAGCAGAGCGATACGCAGCCGGGCCCATTCCAATGAGCAGTTCTTC. Protein: CASRAIRSRAHSNEQFF.

The CDR3 spells CASSLQGGLTEAFF. The DNA for the CDR3 is TGTGCCAGCAGCCTACAGGGAGGGTTGACTGAAGCTTTCTTT. The rearrangement uses TRBV6-2 or TRBV6-3 and TRBJ1-1; TRBD1 might be the D (6 bases). The CDR3 length is 14 residues. Per the germline V gene, CDR1 is MNHEY and CDR2 is SVGEGT. The V gene lost 6 bases and the J gene lost 5 bases, with 16 bases spanning the gap.

This clonotype has just a few counts. V usage is TRBV4-1 and J usage is TRBJ1-2; D is uncertain. Germline lookup yields CDR1 MGHRA and CDR2 YSYEKL. CDR3 length equals 14 residues. The ends were cut back, 1 base at V and 5 bases at J, with 11 bases in the middle. CDR3 loop: CASSQGGLHYGYTF. The CDR3 DNA is TGCGCCAGCAGCCAAGGCGGTCTTCATTATGGCTACACCTTC.

This clonotype was seen a handful of times. The genes are TRBV30 and TRBJ1-2; weak D call: TRBD1 (5 bases). The CDR3 spans 12 residues. The germline V and J ends were trimmed by 5 bases and 7 bases, with 14 bases remaining between them. Looked up from germline, CDR1 is GTSNPN and CDR2 is SVGIG (reference sequence). The CDR3 DNA sequence: TGTGCCTGGGGACTTCAGGGACCTGGCTACACCTTC. Translated, it gives CAWGLQGPGYTF.

This clonotype was seen a handful of times. The genes are TRBV20-1 and TRBJ2-7; D is unresolved. The ends were cut back, 6 bases at V and 3 bases at J, with 21 bases in the middle. Germline assignment: CDR1 DFQATT and CDR2 SNEGSKA (reference sequence). This CDR3 region has 15 residues. The CDR3 loop is CSAPRHAPPNYEQYF. CDR3 coding DNA: TGCAGTGCCCCCCGACACGCACCCCCGAACTACGAGCAGTACTTC.

V gene TRBV27 combines with J gene TRBJ1-1, with 7 bases that match TRBD1. Germline V lookup: CDR1 MNHEY, CDR2 SMNVEV (reference sequence). The V segment lost 5 bases and the J segment 0 bases; nucleotides outside the gene matches: 6. The CDR3 runs 15 residues. This CDR3 reads CASSLRQGVNTEAFF. Written as DNA, the CDR3 is TGTGCCAGCAGTCTACGACAGGGAGTGAACACTGAAGCTTTCTTT.

This clonotype was recorded a few times. The V gene is TRBV9, the J gene TRBJ2-2, with D perhaps matching TRBD2 (5 bases). V lost 1 base and J 6 bases, leaving 13 bases between the germline ends. CDR1 and CDR2 from the germline V gene are SGDLS and YYNGEE. CDR3 size: 15 residues. As DNA, the CDR3 is TGTGCCAGCAGCGTATATCTCTCCGGGGCCGGGGAGCTGTTTTTT. Amino acid sequence: CASSVYLSGAGELFF.